Listed below are T cell receptor beta chains from one sample, sequenced in a study of shared clonotypes between healthy human individuals. Assay: immunoSEQ multiplex PCR; the TCRdb copy retains only in-frame clones and omits some. The table records 1.6 million or so clones, approximately 98.5% of them present only once. The sequencing input was naive CD4+ T cells sorted from blood. Receptor source: a man aged 30 to 45 in good health. Both conserved end residues are part of each CDR3. The D gene is left open where the match is weak. Some rows mark clone size as missing; the rest say once, few, many or name a class of expanded clone.

TRBV29-1,NA,NA,TRBJ1-1,TGCAGCGTTGATACGTGGGCTTTCTTT,CSVDTWAFF
TRBV10-3,NA,NA,TRBJ2-5,TGTGCCATCAGTGAGTCGAGAGAGACCCAGTACTTC,CAISESRETQYF
TRBV6-6,NA,NA,TRBJ2-3,TGTGCCAGCAGTTACGAGGGGGTAAGCACAGATACGCAGTATTTT,CASSYEGVSTDTQYF
TRBV7-3,TRBD2,NA,TRBJ2-5,TGTGCAGCTGCTAGCGGGAGAGGAGAGACCCAGTACTTC,CAAASGRGETQYF
TRBV25-1,TRBD2,once,TRBJ2-5,TGTGCCAGCAGTGATGCGGGAGAGGTGGAGACCCAGTACTTC,CASSDAGEVETQYF
TRBV29-1,NA,NA,TRBJ2-1,TGCAGCGTTGAAGTTTTAGCGGTCCATGAGCAGTTCTTC,CSVEVLAVHEQFF
TRBV7-9,NA,NA,TRBJ2-3,TGTGCCAGCAGCTCATCCACAGATACGCAGTATTTT,CASSSSTDTQYF
TRBV2,NA,once,TRBJ2-1,TGTGCCAGCAGTGAACTGGCGGGACTCTACAATGAGCAGTTCTTC,CASSELAGLYNEQFF
TRBV2,NA,NA,TRBJ2-1,TGTGCCAGCAGTCTCAGCGGCGGGGTCTACAATGAGCAGTTCTTC,CASSLSGGVYNEQFF
TRBV9,NA,NA,TRBJ2-5,TGTGCCAGCAGCGTAGATGGGGCAGGAGGAGAGACCCAGTACTTC,CASSVDGAGGETQYF
TRBV5-5,NA,NA,TRBJ2-3,TGTGCCAGCAGCCCCACCCCCCCACAGTGGTATTTT,CASSPTPPQWYF
TRBV7-2,NA,NA,TRBJ2-6,TGTGCCAGCAGCGGGGCTACGAGACGACAAAGTCGGGCCAACGTCCTGACTTTC,CASSGATRRQSRANVLTF
TRBV5-1,NA,NA,TRBJ1-1,TGCGCCAGCAGCTTTTCTACGAACACTGAAGCTTTCTTT,CASSFSTNTEAFF
TRBV11-3,NA,NA,TRBJ2-3,TGTACCAGCAGCTTAGACGGCGATACGCAGTATTTT,CTSSLDGDTQYF
TRBV2,NA,NA,TRBJ2-3,TGTGCCAGCAGTGTGGGGCCAAGCACAGATACGCAGTATTTT,CASSVGPSTDTQYF
TRBV6-6,TRBD1,NA,TRBJ2-7,TGTGCCAGCAGCCTGACAGGGTTGAGGGTGGACGAGCAGTACTTC,CASSLTGLRVDEQYF
TRBV5-4,TRBD2,NA,TRBJ2-7,TGTGCCAGCAGCTCAATAGCGGGGGGCTCCGACGAGCAGTACTTC,CASSSIAGGSDEQYF
TRBV13,NA,NA,TRBJ2-3,TGTGCCAGCAGCCCCGGGCCCAGCACAGATACGCAGTATTTT,CASSPGPSTDTQYF
TRBV9,TRBD2,NA,TRBJ2-1,TGTGCCAGCAGCCAACTAGCGGGAGGGCCTGGTGAGCAGTTCTTC,CASSQLAGGPGEQFF
TRBV2,NA,NA,TRBJ1-4,TGTGCCAGCAGTCGAGGGGGGGTCGGCGAAAAACTGTTTTTT,CASSRGGVGEKLFF
TRBV27,TRBD1,NA,TRBJ1-1,TGTGCCAGCAGTGCTCAGGGGGCGGAGTATCAAGCTTTCTTT,CASSAQGAEYQAFF
TRBV28,NA,NA,TRBJ2-7,TGTGCCAGCACCAGCAACTACGAGCAGTACTTC,CASTSNYEQYF
TRBV4-3,TRBD1,NA,TRBJ2-3,TGCGCCAGCAGCCAGGATCACCAAGAATACAGGGGACGCACAGATACGCAGTATTTT,CASSQDHQEYRGRTDTQYF
TRBV18,TRBD1,NA,TRBJ2-3,TGTGCCAGCTCACCAATAACAGGGGGCTTAACAGATACGCAGTATTTT,CASSPITGGLTDTQYF
TRBV28,NA,NA,TRBJ2-2,TGTGCCAGCAGGGGATGGTCCGCGCCCGGGGAGCTGTTTTTT,CASRGWSAPGELFF
TRBV4-3,NA,once,TRBJ2-1,TGCGCCAGCAGCCAAAGGGGTGGTCTGAGGTCCTACAATGAGCAGTTCTTC,CASSQRGGLRSYNEQFF
TRBV15,TRBD2,NA,TRBJ2-2,TGTGCCACCAGCAGGACTAGCGGGCGCACCGGGGAGCTGTTTTTT,CATSRTSGRTGELFF
TRBV10-3,NA,NA,TRBJ2-7,TGTGCCATCAGTGCCGGCAGGGACCTCCCCTACGAGCAGTACTTC,CAISAGRDLPYEQYF
TRBV5-1,TRBD2,NA,TRBJ2-1,TGCGCCAGCAGCTTGTTTGGGGGAGGGAGCTCCTACAATGAGCAGTTCTTC,CASSLFGGGSSYNEQFF
TRBV28,NA,NA,TRBJ2-7,TGTGCCAGCAGTTTATCCGACATCGCGCAGTACTTC,CASSLSDIAQYF
TRBV19,TRBD2,once,TRBJ2-1,TGTGCCAGTAGTACTTCGGGACTAGAGACTTACAATGAGCAGTTCTTC,CASSTSGLETYNEQFF
TRBV7-9,NA,NA,TRBJ1-1,TGTGCCAGCAGCCCTTACATTAATTGGGACCTCGGGACTGAAGCTTTCTTT,CASSPYINWDLGTEAFF
TRBV7-3,NA,NA,TRBJ2-2,TGTGCCAGCACACTCACCGGGACAACGAACACCGGGGAGCTGTTTTTT,CASTLTGTTNTGELFF
TRBV11-2,NA,NA,TRBJ2-1,TGTGCCAGCAGCTTGCCCCTTTCCTTTGAGCAGTTCTTC,CASSLPLSFEQFF
TRBV7-9,NA,once,TRBJ1-1,TGTGCCAGCAGCGACCAGATGAACACTGAAGCTTTCTTT,CASSDQMNTEAFF
TRBV28,TRBD1,once,TRBJ2-5,TGTGCCAGCAGTACGGGACAGGGTTGGGAGACCCAGTACTTC,CASSTGQGWETQYF
TRBV5-4,NA,NA,TRBJ1-2,TGTGCCAGCAGCTTATTAAGCCGTACGGGGGGCAGCGACTATGGCTACACCTTC,CASSLLSRTGGSDYGYTF
TRBV7-3,NA,NA,TRBJ2-1,TGTGCCAGCAGCTTAACGCCAGGAGACATCAATGAGCAGTTCTTC,CASSLTPGDINEQFF